This TCR beta chain was captured in a study of post-analysis software for immune sequencing data. Incorporated into the TCR beta cDNA libraries were unique molecular identifiers, which served to reduce PCR and sequencing biases. TCRdb re-analysed the PCR reads in MiXCR, keeping a single row per CDR3 protein. In the table there are roughly 730,000 distinct CDR3 sequences, just under 30% of which are singletons. A note on this clonotype: The antigen is unknown.

In germline, CDR1 is MGHRA, CDR2 YSYEKL. The V and J ends lost 4 bases and 6 bases respectively, with 16 bases between them. The CDR3 loop spans 15 amino acids. Regarding the study as a whole: Under the F measure, samples that were prepared in one batch clustered strongly together. TRBV segments more frequent in patients than in controls numbered five and included TRBV5-6, TRBV5-1 and TRBV20-1.

Material: blood. The source of this sequence is a girl aged 10-17 years with multiple sclerosis. The V call is TRBV4-1, the J call TRBJ1-5; D not resolved. The CDR3 DNA sequence: TGCGCCAGCAGCCCTATCGTTGGAGGTATTCAGCCCCAGCATTTT. Translation gives CASSPIVGGIQPQHF.